These 3 T cell receptor beta chains were all obtained from the same sample, sequenced in a study of blood T cells in healthy people across ages. The authors ran a second PCR of about 6 to 11 cycles using a sample-barcoded 5' primer and a J-beta primer mix. MiXCR, applied by TCRdb to the 5' RACE reads, yields one record per CDR3 protein. This sample has approximately 400,000 distinct CDR3 sequences, with approximately 51% found just once. The specimen sequenced was blood. The source of these receptors is a man aged 60 to 69 in good health.

This clonotype was detected only once. The CDR3 region has the DNA TGCAGTGCTAGGCCCAACCGGGACAGCGGATCAGATACGCAGTATTTT. Protein: CSARPNRDSGSDTQYF. This rearrangement joins TRBV20-1 to TRBJ2-3; 7 bases fit TRBD1. The trim removed 3 bases at V and 4 bases at J, leaving 13 bases unmatched. CDR3 length equals 16 residues. Germline V gene data show CDR1 as DFQATT and CDR2 as SNEGSKA (reference sequence).

This clonotype has a count of ten or more. CDR3 amino acids: CASSYSESATREQYF. The DNA for the CDR3 is TGTGCCAGCAGTTACTCGGAATCCGCTACGAGGGAGCAGTACTTC. V is TRBV6-5 and J is TRBJ2-7; D ambiguous. The V and J ends lost 0 bases and 7 bases respectively, with 16 bases between them. The germline CDR1 and CDR2 sequences are MNHEY and SVGAGI. The CDR3 runs to 15 residues.

The rearrangement links TRBV3-1 to TRBJ2-1; the D gene could be TRBD1 or TRBD2 (5 bases each). Germline lookup yields CDR1 LGHDT and CDR2 YNNKEL (reference sequence). The CDR3 length is 14 residues. With 3 bases removed from V and 6 bases from J, the gap between germline ends came to 12 bases. The CDR3 here is CASSQGGGLNEQFF. DNA for the CDR3: TGTGCCAGCAGCCAGGGTGGGGGTCTCAATGAGCAGTTCTTC.